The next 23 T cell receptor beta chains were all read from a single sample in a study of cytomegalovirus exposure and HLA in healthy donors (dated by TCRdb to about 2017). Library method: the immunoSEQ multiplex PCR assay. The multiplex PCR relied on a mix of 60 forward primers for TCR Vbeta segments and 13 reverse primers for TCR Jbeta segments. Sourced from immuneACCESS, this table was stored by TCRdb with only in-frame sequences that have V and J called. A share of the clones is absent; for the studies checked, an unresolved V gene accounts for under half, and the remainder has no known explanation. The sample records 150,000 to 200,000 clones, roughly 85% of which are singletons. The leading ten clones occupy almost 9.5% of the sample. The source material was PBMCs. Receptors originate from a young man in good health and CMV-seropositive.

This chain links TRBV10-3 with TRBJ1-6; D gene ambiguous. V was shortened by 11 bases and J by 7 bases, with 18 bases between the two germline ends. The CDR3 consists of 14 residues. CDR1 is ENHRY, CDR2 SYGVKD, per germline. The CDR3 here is CASGRGQENSPLHF. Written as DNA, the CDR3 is TGTGCCTCCGGCCGAGGCCAAGAGAATTCACCCCTCCACTTT.

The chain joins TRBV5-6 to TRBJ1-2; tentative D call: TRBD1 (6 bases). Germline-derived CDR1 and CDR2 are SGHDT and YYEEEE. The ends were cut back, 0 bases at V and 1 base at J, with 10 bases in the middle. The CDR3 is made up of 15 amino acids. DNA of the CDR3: TGTGCCAGCAGCTTGGAGACAGGACATAACTATGGCTACACCTTC. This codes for CASSLETGHNYGYTF.

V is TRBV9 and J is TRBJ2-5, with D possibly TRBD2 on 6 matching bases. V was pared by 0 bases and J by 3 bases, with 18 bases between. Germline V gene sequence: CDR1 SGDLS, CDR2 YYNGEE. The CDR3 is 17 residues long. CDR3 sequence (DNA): TGTGCCAGCAGCGTAGGCGCGCGGGGAACCGGCAAAGAGACCCAGTACTTC. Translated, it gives CASSVGARGTGKETQYF.

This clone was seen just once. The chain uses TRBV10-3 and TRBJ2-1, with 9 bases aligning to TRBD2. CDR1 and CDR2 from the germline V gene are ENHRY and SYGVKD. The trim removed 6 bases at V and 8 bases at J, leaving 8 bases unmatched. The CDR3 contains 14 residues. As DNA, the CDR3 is TGTGCCATCAGGCCTGGGGGGACTAGCTATGAGCAGTTCTTC. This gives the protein CAIRPGGTSYEQFF.

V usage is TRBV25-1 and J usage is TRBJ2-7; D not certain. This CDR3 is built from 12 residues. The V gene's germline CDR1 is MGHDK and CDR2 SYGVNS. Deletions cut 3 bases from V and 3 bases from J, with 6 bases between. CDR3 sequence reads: CASSENSYEQYF. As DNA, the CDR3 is TGTGCCAGCAGTGAGAATAGCTACGAGCAGTACTTC.

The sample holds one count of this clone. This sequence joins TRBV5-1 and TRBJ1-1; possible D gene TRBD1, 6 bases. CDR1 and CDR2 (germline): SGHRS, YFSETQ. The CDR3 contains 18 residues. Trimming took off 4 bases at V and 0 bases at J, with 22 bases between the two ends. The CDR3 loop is CASSRFWPGDPMNTEAFF. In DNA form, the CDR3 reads TGCGCCAGCAGCCGTTTTTGGCCAGGGGACCCCATGAACACTGAAGCTTTCTTT.

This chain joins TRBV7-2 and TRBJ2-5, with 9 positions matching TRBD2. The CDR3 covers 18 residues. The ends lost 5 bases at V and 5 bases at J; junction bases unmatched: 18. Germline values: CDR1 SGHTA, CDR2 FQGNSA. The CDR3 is CASSPAGGLAGSEETQYF. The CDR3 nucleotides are TGTGCCAGCAGCCCAGCAGGGGGGCTAGCGGGGTCGGAGGAGACCCAGTACTTC.

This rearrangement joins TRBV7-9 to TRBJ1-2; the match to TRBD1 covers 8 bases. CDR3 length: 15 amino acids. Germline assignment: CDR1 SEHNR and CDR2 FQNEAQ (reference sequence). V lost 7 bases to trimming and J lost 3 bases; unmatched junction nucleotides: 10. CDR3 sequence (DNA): TGTGCCAGCAAGTTACTGGACAGGGAAGACTATGGCTACACCTTC. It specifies CASKLLDREDYGYTF.

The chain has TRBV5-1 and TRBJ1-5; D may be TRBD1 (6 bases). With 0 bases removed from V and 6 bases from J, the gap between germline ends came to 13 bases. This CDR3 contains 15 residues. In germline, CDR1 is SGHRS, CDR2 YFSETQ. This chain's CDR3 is CASSLGGGAGQPQHF. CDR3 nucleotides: TGCGCCAGCAGCTTGGGGGGGGGCGCGGGTCAGCCCCAGCATTTT.

The CDR3 DNA is TGCGCCAGCAGTGAACTCCTGGGCGCTGGCTATGGCTACACCTTC. Amino acids: CASSELLGAGYGYTF. The rearrangement joins TRBV10-2 to TRBJ1-2; D is ambiguous. Germline CDR1 reads WSHSY; CDR2 reads SAAADI. This CDR3 comprises 15 residues. V shed 3 bases and J shed 4 bases, with 15 bases lying between them.

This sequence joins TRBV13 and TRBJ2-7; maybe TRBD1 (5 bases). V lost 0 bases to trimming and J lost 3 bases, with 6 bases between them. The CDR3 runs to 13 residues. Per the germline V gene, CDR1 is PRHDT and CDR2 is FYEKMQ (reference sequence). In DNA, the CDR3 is TGTGCCAGCAGCTTAGGACAGGACTACGAGCAGTACTTC. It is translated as CASSLGQDYEQYF.

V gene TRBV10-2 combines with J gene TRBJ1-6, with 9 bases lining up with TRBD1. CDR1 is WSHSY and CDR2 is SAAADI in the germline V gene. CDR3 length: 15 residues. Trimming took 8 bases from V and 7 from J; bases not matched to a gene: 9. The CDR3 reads CASVLGTGKNSPLHF. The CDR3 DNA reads TGCGCCAGCGTACTAGGGACAGGGAAAAATTCACCCCTCCACTTT.

The CDR3 nucleotides are TGTGCCAGCAGGGACGATCAGGGGGCCAATGGCTACACCTTC. Its translation is CASRDDQGANGYTF. This chain connects TRBV2 to TRBJ1-2; TRBD1 matches 8 bases. Trimming at V came to 6 bases and at J to 6 bases, leaving 9 bases not matched to a gene. Germline values: CDR1 SNHLY, CDR2 FYNNEI. This CDR3 spans 14 amino acids.

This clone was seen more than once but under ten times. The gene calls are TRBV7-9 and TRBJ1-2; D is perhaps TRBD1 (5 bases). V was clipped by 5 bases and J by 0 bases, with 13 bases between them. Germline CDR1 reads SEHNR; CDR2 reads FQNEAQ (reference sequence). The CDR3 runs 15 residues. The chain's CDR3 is CASSPPQTANYGYTF. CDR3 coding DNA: TGTGCCAGCAGCCCCCCCCAGACAGCTAACTATGGCTACACCTTC.

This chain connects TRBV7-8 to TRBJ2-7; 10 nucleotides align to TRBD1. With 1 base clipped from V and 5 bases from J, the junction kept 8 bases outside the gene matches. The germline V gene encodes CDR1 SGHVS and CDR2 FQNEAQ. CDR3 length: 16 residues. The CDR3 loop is CASSLGGGTGAHEQYF. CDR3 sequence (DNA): TGTGCCAGCAGCTTAGGGGGTGGGACAGGGGCACACGAGCAGTACTTC.

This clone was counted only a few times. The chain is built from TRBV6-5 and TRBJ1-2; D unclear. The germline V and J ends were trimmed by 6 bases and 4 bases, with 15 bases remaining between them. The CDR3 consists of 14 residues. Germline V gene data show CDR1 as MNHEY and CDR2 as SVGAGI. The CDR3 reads CASRLTRRVYGYTF. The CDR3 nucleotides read TGTGCCAGCAGGCTGACACGGAGGGTCTATGGCTACACCTTC.

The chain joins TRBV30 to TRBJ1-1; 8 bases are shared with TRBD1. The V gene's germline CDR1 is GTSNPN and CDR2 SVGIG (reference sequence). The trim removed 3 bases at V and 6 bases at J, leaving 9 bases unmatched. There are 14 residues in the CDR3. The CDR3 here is CAWSRTGSEAEAFF. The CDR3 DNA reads TGTGCCTGGAGCCGGACAGGGTCGGAGGCTGAAGCTTTCTTT.

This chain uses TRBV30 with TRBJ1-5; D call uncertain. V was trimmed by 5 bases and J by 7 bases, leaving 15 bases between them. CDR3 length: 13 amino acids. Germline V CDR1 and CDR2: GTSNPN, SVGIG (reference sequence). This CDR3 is CAWGLGARQPQHF. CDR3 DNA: TGTGCCTGGGGACTGGGAGCAAGGCAGCCCCAGCATTTT.

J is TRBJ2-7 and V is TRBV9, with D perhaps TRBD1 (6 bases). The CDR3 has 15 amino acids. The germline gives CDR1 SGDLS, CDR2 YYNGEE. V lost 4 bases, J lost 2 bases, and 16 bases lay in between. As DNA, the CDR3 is TGTGCCAGCAGCCCTAAGACAGGACTGACCTACGAGCAGTACTTC. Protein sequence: CASSPKTGLTYEQYF.

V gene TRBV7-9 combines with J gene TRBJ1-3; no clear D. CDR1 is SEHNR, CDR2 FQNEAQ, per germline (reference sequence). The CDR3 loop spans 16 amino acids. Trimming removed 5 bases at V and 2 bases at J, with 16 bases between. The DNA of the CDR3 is TGTGCCAGCAGCAACGAGGGAACAGTGGCTGGAAACACCATATATTTT. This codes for CASSNEGTVAGNTIYF.

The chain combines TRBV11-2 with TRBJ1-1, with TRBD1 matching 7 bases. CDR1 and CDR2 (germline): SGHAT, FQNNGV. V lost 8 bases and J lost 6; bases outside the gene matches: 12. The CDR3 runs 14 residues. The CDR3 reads CASETGSFGAEAFF. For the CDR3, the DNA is TGTGCCAGCGAGACAGGGTCTTTTGGGGCTGAAGCTTTCTTT.

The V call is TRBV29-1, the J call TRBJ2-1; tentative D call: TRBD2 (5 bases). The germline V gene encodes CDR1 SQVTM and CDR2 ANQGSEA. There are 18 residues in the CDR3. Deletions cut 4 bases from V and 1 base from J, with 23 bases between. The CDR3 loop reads CSVVPAPSEGSSYNEQFF. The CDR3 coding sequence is TGCAGCGTTGTCCCAGCGCCGTCTGAGGGTAGTTCCTACAATGAGCAGTTCTTC.

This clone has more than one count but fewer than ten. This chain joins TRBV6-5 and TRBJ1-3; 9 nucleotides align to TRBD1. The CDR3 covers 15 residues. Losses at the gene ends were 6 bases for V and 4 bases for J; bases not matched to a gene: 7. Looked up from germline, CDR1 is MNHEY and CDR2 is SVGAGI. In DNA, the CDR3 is TGTGCCAGCAGCCCGGGACAGGGTTTGGGAAACACCATATATTTT. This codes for CASSPGQGLGNTIYF.